This T cell receptor (beta chain) came from a study of T-cell reconstitution after alpha-beta-depleted transplantation in children. Germline assignment: CDR1 GTSNPN and CDR2 SVGIG (reference sequence). Trimming removed 5 bases from V and 4 bases from J, with 12 bases in between. The CDR3 has 13 amino acids. This clonotype is a singleton in its sample. It was with unique molecular identifiers that the TCRbeta library was prepared. TCRdb called the PCR reads again in MiXCR, with one record for every CDR3 protein. The sample gives approximately 210,000 distinct CDR3 sequences, approximately 14% of which show up once; about 13% is in the top ten.

The chain carries TRBV30 and TRBJ2-4; D assignment may be TRBD1 or TRBD2 (5 bases each). The sample was PBMCs from the stem cell graft donor, taken from the stem cell graft. The TCR was taken from a human donor who donated a stem cell graft to a child with acute lymphoblastic leukemia. In nucleotides, the CDR3 is TGTGCCTGGGACAGTGGGGGAAAAAACATTCAGTACTTC. Translating it yields CAWDSGGKNIQYF.